This passage covers 9 T cell receptor beta chains from one sample sequenced in a study of cytomegalovirus exposure and HLA in healthy donors. It was with 60 Vbeta and 13 Jbeta primers that the PCR ran. Some clones are missing from TCRdb's copy, which holds only in-frame ones; the method was immunoSEQ multiplex PCR. The sample has under 200,000 clones; approximately 80% are singletons. Specimen: PBMCs. Every receptor here comes from a woman aged 35 to 49 in good health and CMV-seropositive.

Here the CDR3 reads CASSLQQGTPGELFF. DNA for the CDR3: TGTGCCAGCAGCTTACAACAGGGGACGCCCGGGGAGCTGTTTTTT. The chain links TRBV6-1 to TRBJ2-2, with 7 bases fitting TRBD1. Trimming took 6 bases from V and 6 from J; bases not matched to a gene: 10. CDR1 MNHNS and CDR2 SASEGT come from the germline V gene. The CDR3 covers 15 residues.

This rearrangement joins TRBV12-5 to TRBJ1-2, with D perhaps TRBD1 (5 bases). This CDR3 region has 14 residues. Per germline, CDR1 LGHNT and CDR2 FRNRAP. V was cut by 4 bases and J by 7 bases, with 16 bases left in between. In DNA form, the CDR3 reads TGTGCTAGTGGTTCGGGAGAAGGGGTGGGTGGCTACACCTTC. This codes for CASGSGEGVGGYTF.

The chain has TRBV7-9 and TRBJ1-1, with TRBD1 identical over 8 bases. V lost 2 bases to trimming and J lost 4 bases; unmatched junction nucleotides: 6. This CDR3 is 15 amino acids long. Looked up from germline, CDR1 is SEHNR and CDR2 is FQNEAQ (reference sequence). The CDR3 is CASSLQGAGSTEAFF. CDR3 DNA sequence: TGTGCCAGCAGCTTACAGGGGGCGGGTAGCACTGAAGCTTTCTTT. The full variable domain, completed using reference TRBV7-9 and TRBJ1-1, is DTGVSQNPRHKITKRGQNVTFRCDPISEHNRLYWYRQTLGQGPEFLTYFQNEAQLEKSRLLSDRFSAERPKGSFSTLEIQRTEQGDSAMYLCASSLQGAGSTEAFFGQGTRLTVV.

The V gene is TRBV9, the J gene TRBJ2-7; a possible D gene is TRBD2 (5 bases). The CDR3 consists of 15 residues. The V end was cut by 0 bases, the J end by 2 bases, with 12 bases between. Germline CDR1 is SGDLS and CDR2 is YYNGEE. CDR3 loop: CASSVESGMAYEQYF. CDR3 DNA sequence: TGTGCCAGCAGCGTAGAGTCGGGGATGGCCTACGAGCAGTACTTC.

V usage is TRBV7-9 and J usage is TRBJ2-7; 8 bases fit TRBD1. Germline lookup yields CDR1 SEHNR and CDR2 FQNEAQ (reference sequence). Germline trimming cut 2 bases from V and 0 bases from J; bases unmatched to any gene: 3. The CDR3 totals 15 residues. CDR3 protein: CASSLSGTGSYEQYF. Here the CDR3 DNA reads TGTGCCAGCAGCTTATCCGGGACAGGCTCCTACGAGCAGTACTTC.

The chain combines TRBV27 with TRBJ2-5; no reliable D call. The CDR3 loop spans 14 amino acids. The germline V gene encodes CDR1 MNHEY and CDR2 SMNVEV (reference sequence). V lost 3 bases and J lost 4, with 12 bases in between. The CDR3 DNA reads TGTGCCAGCAGTTTCTCTCGCGGCTCAGAGACCCAGTACTTC. Protein product: CASSFSRGSETQYF.

The chain links TRBV18 to TRBJ2-1; D gene unclear. Germline CDR1 KGHSH, CDR2 LQKENI. The CDR3 consists of 13 residues. V dropped 1 base and J dropped 4 bases, with 5 bases sitting between them. CDR3: CASSPRAYNEQFF. CDR3 nucleotides: TGTGCCAGCTCACCACGGGCATACAATGAGCAGTTCTTC.

This clone was found a few times. The chain employs TRBV5-6 and TRBJ1-4; D is uncertain. CDR3 length equals 14 residues. CDR1 and CDR2 from the germline V gene are SGHDT and YYEEEE. Trimming left V 2 bases short and J 8 bases short, with 13 bases between. The CDR3 sequence: CASSLPGAMEKLFF. The CDR3 nucleotides read TGTGCCAGCAGCTTACCGGGAGCGATGGAAAAACTGTTTTTT.

V usage is TRBV5-4 and J usage is TRBJ1-1, with TRBD1 matching 8 bases. Trimming at V came to 6 bases and at J to 1 base, leaving 5 bases not matched to a gene. The CDR3 is made up of 14 amino acids. CDR1 and CDR2 (germline): SGHNT, YYREEE (reference sequence). CDR3 bases: TGTGCCAGCACCAAGGACAGGGCGAACACTGAAGCTTTCTTT. Its translation is CASTKDRANTEAFF.